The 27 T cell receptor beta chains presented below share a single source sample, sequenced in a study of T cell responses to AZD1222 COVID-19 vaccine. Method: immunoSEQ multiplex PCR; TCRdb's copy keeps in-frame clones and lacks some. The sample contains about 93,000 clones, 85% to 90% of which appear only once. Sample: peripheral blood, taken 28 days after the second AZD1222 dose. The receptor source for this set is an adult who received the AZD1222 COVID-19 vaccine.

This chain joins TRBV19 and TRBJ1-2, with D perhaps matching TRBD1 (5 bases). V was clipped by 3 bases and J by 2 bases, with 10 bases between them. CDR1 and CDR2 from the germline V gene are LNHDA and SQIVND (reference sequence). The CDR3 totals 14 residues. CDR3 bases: TGTGCCAGTAGTATTGCGGGACGGAACTATGGCTACACCTTC. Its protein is CASSIAGRNYGYTF.

The CDR3 bases are TGTGCCAGCTCACCACAGACAGGGCCGGGGGAAGGATCCCAGCATTTT. Residues: CASSPQTGPGEGSQHF. This chain links TRBV18 with TRBJ1-5; TRBD1 aligns across 7 bases. Germline values: CDR1 KGHSH, CDR2 LQKENI. The V gene end was trimmed by 1 base and the J gene end by 11 bases; junction bases not matched to a gene: 14. CDR3 size: 16 residues. Full variable domain (missing parts from reference TRBV18 and TRBJ1-5): NAGVMQNPRHLVRRRGQEARLRCSPMKGHSHVYWYRQLPEEGLKFMVYLQKENIIDESGMPKERFSAEFPKEGPSILRIQQVVRGDSAAYFCASSPQTGPGEGSQHFGDGTRLSIL.

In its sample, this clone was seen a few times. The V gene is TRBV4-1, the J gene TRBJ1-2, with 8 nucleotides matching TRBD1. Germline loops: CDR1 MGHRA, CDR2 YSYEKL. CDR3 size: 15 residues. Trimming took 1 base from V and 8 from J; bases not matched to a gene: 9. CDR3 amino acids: CASSQVDREGTGYTF. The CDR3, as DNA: TGCGCCAGCAGCCAAGTGGACAGGGAGGGAACAGGCTACACCTTC.

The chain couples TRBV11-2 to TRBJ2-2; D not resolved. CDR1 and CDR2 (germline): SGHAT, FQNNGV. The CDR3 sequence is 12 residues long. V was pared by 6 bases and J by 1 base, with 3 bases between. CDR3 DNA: TGTGCCAGCAGAATGAACACCGGGGAGCTGTTTTTT. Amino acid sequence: CASRMNTGELFF.

The CDR3 sequence: CASSLAGVTDTQYF. DNA for the CDR3: TGTGCCAGCTCGCTCGCGGGGGTCACAGATACGCAGTATTTT. The rearrangement uses TRBV18 and TRBJ2-3; 7 bases agree with TRBD2. V trimming: 6 bases; J trimming: 2 bases; junction bases outside the gene matches: 5. CDR3 size: 14 residues. From germline, CDR1 is KGHSH and CDR2 LQKENI.

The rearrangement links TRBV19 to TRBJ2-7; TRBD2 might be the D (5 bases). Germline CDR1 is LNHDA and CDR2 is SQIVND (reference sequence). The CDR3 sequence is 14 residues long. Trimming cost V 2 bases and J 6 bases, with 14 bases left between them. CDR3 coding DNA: TGTGCCAGTAGTATATTCTCGGCTAGCAGCGAGCAGTACTTC. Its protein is CASSIFSASSEQYF.

The CDR3 loop is CASSPKDEQYF. The CDR3 DNA sequence: TGTGCCAGCTCACCTAAAGACGAGCAGTACTTC. The V call is TRBV18, the J call TRBJ2-7, with D unresolved. This CDR3 comprises 11 residues. V lost 3 bases and J 5 bases, leaving 5 bases between the germline ends. CDR1 KGHSH and CDR2 LQKENI come from the germline V gene.

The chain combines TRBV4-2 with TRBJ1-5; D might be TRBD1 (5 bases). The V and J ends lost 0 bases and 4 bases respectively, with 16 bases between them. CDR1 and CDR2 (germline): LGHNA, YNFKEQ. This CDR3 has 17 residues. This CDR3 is CASSQDYSVGQNQPQHF. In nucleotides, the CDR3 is TGTGCCAGCAGCCAAGATTATTCGGTGGGGCAGAATCAGCCCCAGCATTTT.

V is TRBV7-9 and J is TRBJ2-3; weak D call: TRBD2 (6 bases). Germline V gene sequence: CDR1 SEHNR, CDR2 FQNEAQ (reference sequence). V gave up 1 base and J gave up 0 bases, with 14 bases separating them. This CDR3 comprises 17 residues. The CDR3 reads CASSLGAAGTSTDTQYF. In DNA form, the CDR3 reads TGTGCCAGCAGCTTAGGGGCAGCGGGTACTAGCACAGATACGCAGTATTTT. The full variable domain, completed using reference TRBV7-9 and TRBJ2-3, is DTGVSQNPRHKITKRGQNVTFRCDPISEHNRLYWYRQTLGQGPEFLTYFQNEAQLEKSRLLSDRFSAERPKGSFSTLEIQRTEQGDSAMYLCASSLGAAGTSTDTQYFGPGTRLTVL.

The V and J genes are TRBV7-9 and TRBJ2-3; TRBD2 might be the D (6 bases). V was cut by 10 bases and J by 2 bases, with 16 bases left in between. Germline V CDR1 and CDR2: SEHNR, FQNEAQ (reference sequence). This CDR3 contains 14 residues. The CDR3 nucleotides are TGTGCCAACCAGGGACTCCTACACACAGATACGCAGTATTTT. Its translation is CANQGLLHTDTQYF.

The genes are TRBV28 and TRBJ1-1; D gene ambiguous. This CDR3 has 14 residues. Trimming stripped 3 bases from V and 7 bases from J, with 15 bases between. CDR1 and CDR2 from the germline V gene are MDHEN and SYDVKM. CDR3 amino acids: CASSLSQTFVEAFF. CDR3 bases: TGTGCCAGCAGTTTGTCGCAGACGTTCGTTGAAGCTTTCTTT.

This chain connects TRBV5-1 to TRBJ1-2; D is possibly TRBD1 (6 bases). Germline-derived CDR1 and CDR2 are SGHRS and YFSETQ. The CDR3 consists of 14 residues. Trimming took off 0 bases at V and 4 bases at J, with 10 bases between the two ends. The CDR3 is CASSLDRVGYGYTF. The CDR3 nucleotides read TGCGCCAGCAGCTTGGACAGGGTGGGCTATGGCTACACCTTC. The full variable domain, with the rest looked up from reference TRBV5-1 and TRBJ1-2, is KAGVTQTPRYLIKTRGQQVTLSCSPISGHRSVSWYQQTPGQGLQFLFEYFSETQRNKGNFPGRFSGRQFSNSRSEMNVSTLELGDSALYLCASSLDRVGYGYTFGSGTRLTVV.

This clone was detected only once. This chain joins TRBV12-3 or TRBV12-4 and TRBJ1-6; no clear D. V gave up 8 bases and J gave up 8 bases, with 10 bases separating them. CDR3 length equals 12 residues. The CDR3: CASCDRYSPLHF. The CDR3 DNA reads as TGTGCCAGCTGTGATCGGTATTCACCCCTCCACTTT.

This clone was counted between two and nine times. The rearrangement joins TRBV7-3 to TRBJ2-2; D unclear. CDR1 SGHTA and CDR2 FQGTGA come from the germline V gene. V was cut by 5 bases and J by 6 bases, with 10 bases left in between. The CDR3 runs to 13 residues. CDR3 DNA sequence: TGTGCCAGCAGCGAGATGTCATCCGGGGAGCTGTTTTTT. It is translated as CASSEMSSGELFF.

This CDR3 reads CASSLAHEQYF. As DNA, the CDR3 is TGCGCCAGCAGCTTGGCCCACGAGCAGTACTTC. The rearrangement links TRBV5-1 to TRBJ2-7; no definite D call. The CDR3 is 11 amino acids. Germline CDR1 reads SGHRS; CDR2 reads YFSETQ. The V and J ends lost 0 bases and 5 bases respectively, with 3 bases between them.

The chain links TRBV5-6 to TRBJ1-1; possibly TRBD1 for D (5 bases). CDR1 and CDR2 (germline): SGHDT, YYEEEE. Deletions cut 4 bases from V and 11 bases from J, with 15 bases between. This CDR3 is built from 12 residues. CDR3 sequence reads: CASSPGTREAFF. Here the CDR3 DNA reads TGTGCCAGCAGCCCCGGGACCCGGGAGGCTTTCTTT.

CDR3 region: CASRPGEGAPYGYTF. CDR3 DNA: TGTGCCAGCAGACCCGGGGAGGGAGCTCCCTATGGCTACACCTTC. The chain recombines TRBV2 with TRBJ1-2, with no clear D. The CDR3 loop spans 15 amino acids. The V end was cut by 6 bases, the J end by 4 bases, with 18 bases between. CDR1 and CDR2 from the germline V gene are SNHLY and FYNNEI.

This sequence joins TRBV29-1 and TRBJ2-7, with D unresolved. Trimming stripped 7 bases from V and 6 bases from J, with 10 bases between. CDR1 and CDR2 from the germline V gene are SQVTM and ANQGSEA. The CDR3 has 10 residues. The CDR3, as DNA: TGCAGCGCTGGCAATCCCGAGCAGTACTTC. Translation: CSAGNPEQYF.

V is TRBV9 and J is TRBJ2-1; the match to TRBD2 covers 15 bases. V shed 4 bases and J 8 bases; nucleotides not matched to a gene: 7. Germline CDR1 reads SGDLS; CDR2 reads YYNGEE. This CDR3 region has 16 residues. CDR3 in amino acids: CASSTGLAGGMDEQFF. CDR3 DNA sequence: TGTGCCAGCAGCACCGGACTAGCGGGGGGGATGGATGAGCAGTTCTTC.

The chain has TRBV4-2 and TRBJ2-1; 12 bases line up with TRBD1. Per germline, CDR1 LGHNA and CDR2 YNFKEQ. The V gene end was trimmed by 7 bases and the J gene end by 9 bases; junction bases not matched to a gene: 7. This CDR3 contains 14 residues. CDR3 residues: CASNPGQGAIEQFF. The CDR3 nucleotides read TGTGCCAGCAACCCGGGACAGGGGGCGATTGAGCAGTTCTTC.

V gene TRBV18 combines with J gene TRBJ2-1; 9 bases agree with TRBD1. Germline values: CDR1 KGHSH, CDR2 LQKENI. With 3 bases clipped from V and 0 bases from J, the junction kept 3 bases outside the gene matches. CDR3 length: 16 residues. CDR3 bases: TGTGCCAGCTCACCGCTGGGACAGGGCTCCTACAATGAGCAGTTCTTC. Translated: CASSPLGQGSYNEQFF.

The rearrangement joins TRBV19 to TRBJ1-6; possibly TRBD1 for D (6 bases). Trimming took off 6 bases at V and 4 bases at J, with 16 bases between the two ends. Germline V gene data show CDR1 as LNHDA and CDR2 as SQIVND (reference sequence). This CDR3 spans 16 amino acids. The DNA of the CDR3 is TGTGCCAGTAGAGGCAGGGGCCGCGAGTATAATTCACCCCTCCACTTT. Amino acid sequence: CASRGRGREYNSPLHF.

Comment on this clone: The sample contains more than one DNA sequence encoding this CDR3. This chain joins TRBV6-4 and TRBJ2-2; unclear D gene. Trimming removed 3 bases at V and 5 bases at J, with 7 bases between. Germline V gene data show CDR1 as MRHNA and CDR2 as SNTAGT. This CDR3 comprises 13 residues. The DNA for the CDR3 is TGTGCCAGCAGTGATTCGGCGACCGGGGAGCTGTTTTTT. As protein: CASSDSATGELFF.

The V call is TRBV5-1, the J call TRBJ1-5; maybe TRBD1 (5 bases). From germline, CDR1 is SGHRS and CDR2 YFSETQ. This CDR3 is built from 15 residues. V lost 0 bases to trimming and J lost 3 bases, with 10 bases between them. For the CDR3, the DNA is TGCGCCAGCAGCTTGGCCGCGGGGGACAATCAGCCCCAGCATTTT. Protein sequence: CASSLAAGDNQPQHF. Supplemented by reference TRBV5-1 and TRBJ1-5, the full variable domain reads KAGVTQTPRYLIKTRGQQVTLSCSPISGHRSVSWYQQTPGQGLQFLFEYFSETQRNKGNFPGRFSGRQFSNSRSEMNVSTLELGDSALYLCASSLAAGDNQPQHFGDGTRLSIL.

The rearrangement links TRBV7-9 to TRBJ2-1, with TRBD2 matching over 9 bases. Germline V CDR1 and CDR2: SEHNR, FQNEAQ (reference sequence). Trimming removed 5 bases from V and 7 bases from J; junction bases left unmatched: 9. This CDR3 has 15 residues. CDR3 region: CASSPPGTSLNEQFF. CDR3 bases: TGTGCCAGCAGCCCCCCCGGGACTAGCTTGAATGAGCAGTTCTTC. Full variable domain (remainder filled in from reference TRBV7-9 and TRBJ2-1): DTGVSQNPRHKITKRGQNVTFRCDPISEHNRLYWYRQTLGQGPEFLTYFQNEAQLEKSRLLSDRFSAERPKGSFSTLEIQRTEQGDSAMYLCASSPPGTSLNEQFFGPGTRLTVL.

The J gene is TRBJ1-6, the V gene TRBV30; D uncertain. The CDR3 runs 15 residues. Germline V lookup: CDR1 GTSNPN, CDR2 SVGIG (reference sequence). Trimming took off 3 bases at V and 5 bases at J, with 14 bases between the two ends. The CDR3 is CAWSDFPINNSPLHF. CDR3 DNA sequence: TGTGCCTGGAGCGACTTCCCGATAAATAATTCACCCCTCCACTTT.

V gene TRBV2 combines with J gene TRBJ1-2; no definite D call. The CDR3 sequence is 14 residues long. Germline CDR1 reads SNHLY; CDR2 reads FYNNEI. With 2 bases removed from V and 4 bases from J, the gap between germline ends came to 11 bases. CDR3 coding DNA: TGTGCCAGCAGTGAATGGGGATTCGGCTATGGCTACACCTTC. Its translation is CASSEWGFGYGYTF.